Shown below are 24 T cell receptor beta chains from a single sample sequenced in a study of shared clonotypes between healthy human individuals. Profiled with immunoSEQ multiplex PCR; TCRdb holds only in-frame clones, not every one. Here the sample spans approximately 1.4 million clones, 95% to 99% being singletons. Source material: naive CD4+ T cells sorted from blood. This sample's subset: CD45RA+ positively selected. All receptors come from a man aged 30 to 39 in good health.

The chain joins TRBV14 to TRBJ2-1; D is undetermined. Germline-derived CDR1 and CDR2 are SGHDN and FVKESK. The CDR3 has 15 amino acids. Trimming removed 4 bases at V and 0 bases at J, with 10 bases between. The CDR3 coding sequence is TGTGCCAGCAGCCCCCTACGGAGCTCCTACAATGAGCAGTTCTTC. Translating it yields CASSPLRSSYNEQFF.

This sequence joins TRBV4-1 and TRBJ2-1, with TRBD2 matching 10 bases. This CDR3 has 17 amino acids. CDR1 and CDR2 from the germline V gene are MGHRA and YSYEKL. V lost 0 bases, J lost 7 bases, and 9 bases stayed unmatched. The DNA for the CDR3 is TGCGCCAGCAGCCAAGACCCAGCGGGGGGGGTTTTGAATGAGCAGTTCTTC. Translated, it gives CASSQDPAGGVLNEQFF.

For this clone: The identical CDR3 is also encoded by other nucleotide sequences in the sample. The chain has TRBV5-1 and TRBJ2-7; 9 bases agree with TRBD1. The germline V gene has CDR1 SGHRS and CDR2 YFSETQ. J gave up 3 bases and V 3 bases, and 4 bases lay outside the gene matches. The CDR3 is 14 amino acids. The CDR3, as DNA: TGCGCCAGCAGCTCGACAGGGGGGAGCTACGAGCAGTACTTC. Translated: CASSSTGGSYEQYF. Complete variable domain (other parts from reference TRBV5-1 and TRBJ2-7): KAGVTQTPRYLIKTRGQQVTLSCSPISGHRSVSWYQQTPGQGLQFLFEYFSETQRNKGNFPGRFSGRQFSNSRSEMNVSTLELGDSALYLCASSSTGGSYEQYFGPGTRLTVT.

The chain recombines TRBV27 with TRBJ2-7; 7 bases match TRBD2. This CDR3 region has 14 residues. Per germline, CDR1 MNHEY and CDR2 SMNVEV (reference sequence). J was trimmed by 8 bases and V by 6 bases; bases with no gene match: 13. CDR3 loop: CASREAGDVVQQYF. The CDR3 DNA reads TGTGCCAGCAGGGAGGCGGGGGACGTCGTGCAGCAGTACTTC.

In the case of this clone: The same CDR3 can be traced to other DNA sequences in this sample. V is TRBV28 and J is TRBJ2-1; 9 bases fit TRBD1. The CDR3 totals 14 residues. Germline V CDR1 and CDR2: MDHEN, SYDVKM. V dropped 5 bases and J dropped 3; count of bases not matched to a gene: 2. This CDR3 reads CASSMTGGYNEQFF. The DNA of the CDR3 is TGTGCCAGCAGTATGACAGGGGGCTACAATGAGCAGTTCTTC.

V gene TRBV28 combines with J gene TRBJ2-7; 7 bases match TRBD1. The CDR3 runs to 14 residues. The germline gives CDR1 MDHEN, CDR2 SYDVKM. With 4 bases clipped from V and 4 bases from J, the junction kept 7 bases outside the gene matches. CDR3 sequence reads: CASSSGQQPYEQYF. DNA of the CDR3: TGTGCCAGCAGTTCGGGACAGCAGCCTTACGAGCAGTACTTC.

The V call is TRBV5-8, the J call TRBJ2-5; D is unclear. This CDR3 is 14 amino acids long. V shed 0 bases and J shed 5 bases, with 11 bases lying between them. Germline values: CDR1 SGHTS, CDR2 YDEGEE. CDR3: CASSLDITGETQYF. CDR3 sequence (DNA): TGTGCCAGCAGCTTGGACATCACCGGCGAGACCCAGTACTTC.

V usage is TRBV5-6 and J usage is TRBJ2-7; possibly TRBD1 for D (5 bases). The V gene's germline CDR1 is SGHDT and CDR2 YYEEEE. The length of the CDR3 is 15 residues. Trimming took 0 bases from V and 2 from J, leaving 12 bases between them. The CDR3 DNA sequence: TGTGCCAGCAGCTTGGGAATAAGGGGAACCTACGAGCAGTACTTC. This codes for CASSLGIRGTYEQYF. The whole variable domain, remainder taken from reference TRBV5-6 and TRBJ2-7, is DAGVTQSPTHLIKTRGQQVTLRCSPKSGHDTVSWYQQALGQGPQFIFQYYEEEERQRGNFPDRFSGHQFPNYSSELNVNALLLGDSALYLCASSLGIRGTYEQYFGPGTRLTVT.

The CDR3 bases are TGTGCCACCAGCAGCTTCTCGGAGGTGGGCTCACTTCACGAGCAGTACTTC. Its translation: CATSSFSEVGSLHEQYF. The chain carries TRBV15 and TRBJ2-7; D is possibly TRBD2 (5 bases). Germline assignment: CDR1 LNHNV and CDR2 YYDKDF (reference sequence). V was clipped by 3 bases and J by 5 bases, with 23 bases between them. The CDR3 extends over 17 amino acids.

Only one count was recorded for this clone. CDR3 coding DNA: TGTGCCAGCAGCCAAGAGGCCCCCTCCTGGACCGACTTCGTTCAGCCCCAGCATTTT. Translation gives CASSQEAPSWTDFVQPQHF. The rearrangement joins TRBV4-2 to TRBJ1-5, with D unclear. Germline CDR1 LGHNA, CDR2 YNFKEQ. Between the trimmed V and J ends, which lost 0 bases and 6 bases, there was a span of 24 bases. CDR3 length equals 19 residues.

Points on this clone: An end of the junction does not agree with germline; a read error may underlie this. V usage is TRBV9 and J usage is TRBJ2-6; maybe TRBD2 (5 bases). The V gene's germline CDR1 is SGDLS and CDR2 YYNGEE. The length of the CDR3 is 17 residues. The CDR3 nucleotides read TGTGCCAGTAGCGTAGGGCCTCAACCCCCTGGGGCCAACGTCCTGACTTTC. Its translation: CASSVGPQPPGANVLTF.

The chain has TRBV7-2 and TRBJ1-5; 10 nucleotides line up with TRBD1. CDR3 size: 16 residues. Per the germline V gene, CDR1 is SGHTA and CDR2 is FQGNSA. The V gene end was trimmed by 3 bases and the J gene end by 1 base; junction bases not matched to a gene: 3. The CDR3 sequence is CASSFDRGQSNQPQHF. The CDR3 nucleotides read TGTGCCAGCAGCTTTGACAGGGGGCAAAGCAATCAGCCCCAGCATTTT.

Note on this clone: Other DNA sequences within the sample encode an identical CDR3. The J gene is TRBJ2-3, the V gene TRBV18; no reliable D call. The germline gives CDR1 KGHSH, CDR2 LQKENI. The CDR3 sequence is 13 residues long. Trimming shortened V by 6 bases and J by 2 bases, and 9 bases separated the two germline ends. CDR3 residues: CASSPTTTDTQYF. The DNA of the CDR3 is TGTGCCAGCTCCCCCACGACCACAGATACGCAGTATTTT.

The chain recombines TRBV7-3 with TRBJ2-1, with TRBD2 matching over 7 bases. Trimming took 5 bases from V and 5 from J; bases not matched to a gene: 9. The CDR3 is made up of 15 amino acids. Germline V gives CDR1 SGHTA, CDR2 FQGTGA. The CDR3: CASSRGGAGNNEQFF. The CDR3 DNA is TGTGCCAGCAGCCGGGGAGGGGCAGGTAACAATGAGCAGTTCTTC.

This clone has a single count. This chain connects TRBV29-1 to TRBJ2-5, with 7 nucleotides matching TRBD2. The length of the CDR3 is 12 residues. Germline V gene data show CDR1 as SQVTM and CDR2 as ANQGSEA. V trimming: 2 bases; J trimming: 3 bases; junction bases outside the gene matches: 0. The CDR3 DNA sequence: TGCAGCGTTGAAAGCGGGGAAGAGACCCAGTACTTC. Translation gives CSVESGEETQYF. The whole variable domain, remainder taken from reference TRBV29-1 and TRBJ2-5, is SAVISQKPSRDICQRGTSLTIQCQVDSQVTMMFWYRQQPGQSLTLIATANQGSEATYESGFVIDKFPISRPNLTFSTLTVSNMSPEDSSIYLCSVESGEETQYFGPGTRLLVL.

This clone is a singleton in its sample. CDR3 sequence: CAWSVRRGASSGNTIYF. Written as DNA, the CDR3 is TGTGCCTGGAGTGTACGGAGAGGGGCGAGCTCTGGAAACACCATATATTTT. This chain connects TRBV30 to TRBJ1-3, with D possibly TRBD1 on 5 matching bases. There are 17 residues in the CDR3. Germline-derived CDR1 and CDR2 are GTSNPN and SVGIG (reference sequence). Between the trimmed V and J ends, which lost 0 bases and 0 bases, there was a span of 15 bases.

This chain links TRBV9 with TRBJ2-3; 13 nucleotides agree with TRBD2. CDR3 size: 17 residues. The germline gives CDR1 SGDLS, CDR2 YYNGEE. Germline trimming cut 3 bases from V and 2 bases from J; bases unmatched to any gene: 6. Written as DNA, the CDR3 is TGTGCCAGCAGCGCCACCGGGACTAGCGGGATCACAGATACGCAGTATTTT. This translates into CASSATGTSGITDTQYF. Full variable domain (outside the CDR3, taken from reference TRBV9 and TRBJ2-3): DSGVTQTPKHLITATGQRVTLRCSPRSGDLSVYWYQQSLDQGLQFLIQYYNGEERAKGNILERFSAQQFPDLHSELNLSSLELGDSALYFCASSATGTSGITDTQYFGPGTRLTVL.

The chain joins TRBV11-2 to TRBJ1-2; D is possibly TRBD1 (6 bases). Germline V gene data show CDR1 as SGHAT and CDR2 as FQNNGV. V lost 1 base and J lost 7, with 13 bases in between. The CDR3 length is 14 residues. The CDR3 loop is CASSLVTGTGGYTF. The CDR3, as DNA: TGTGCCAGCAGCTTAGTTACAGGGACGGGTGGCTACACCTTC.

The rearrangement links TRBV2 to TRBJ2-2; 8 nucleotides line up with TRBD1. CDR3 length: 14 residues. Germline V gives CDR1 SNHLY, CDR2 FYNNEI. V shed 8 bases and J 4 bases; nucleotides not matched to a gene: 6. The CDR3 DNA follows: TGTGCCAGCGACGTCACAGGGGGCACCGGGGAGCTGTTTTTT. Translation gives CASDVTGGTGELFF.

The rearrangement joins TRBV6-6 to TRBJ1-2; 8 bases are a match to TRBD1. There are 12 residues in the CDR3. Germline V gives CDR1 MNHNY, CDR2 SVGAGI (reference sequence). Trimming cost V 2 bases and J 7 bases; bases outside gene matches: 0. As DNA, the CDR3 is TGTGCCAGCAGTTACGGACAGGGTGGCTACACCTTC. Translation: CASSYGQGGYTF.

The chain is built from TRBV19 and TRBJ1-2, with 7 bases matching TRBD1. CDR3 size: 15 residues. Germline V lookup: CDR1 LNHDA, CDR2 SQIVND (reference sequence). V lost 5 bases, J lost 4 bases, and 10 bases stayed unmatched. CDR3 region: CASSGNRGGGYGYTF. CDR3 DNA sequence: TGTGCCAGTAGTGGTAACAGGGGCGGAGGCTATGGCTACACCTTC.

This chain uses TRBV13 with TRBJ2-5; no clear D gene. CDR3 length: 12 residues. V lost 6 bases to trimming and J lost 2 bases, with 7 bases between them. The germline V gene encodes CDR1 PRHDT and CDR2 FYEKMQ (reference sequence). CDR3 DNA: TGTGCCAGCAGAGGCAGTCAAGAGACCCAGTACTTC. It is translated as CASRGSQETQYF.

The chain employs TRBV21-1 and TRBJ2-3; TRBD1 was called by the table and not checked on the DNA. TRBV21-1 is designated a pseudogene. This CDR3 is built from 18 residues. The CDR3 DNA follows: TGTGCCAGCAGCTCCCGGGACAGGGACGACTCTAGCACAGATACGCAGTATTTT. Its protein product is CASSSRDRDDSSTDTQYF.

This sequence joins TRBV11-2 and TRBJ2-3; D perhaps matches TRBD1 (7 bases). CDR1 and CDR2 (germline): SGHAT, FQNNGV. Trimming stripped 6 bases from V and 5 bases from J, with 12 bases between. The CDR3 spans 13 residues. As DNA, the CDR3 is TGTGCCAGCAGACCAGGGGGAGGAGATACGCAGTATTTT. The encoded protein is CASRPGGGDTQYF.